A single sample is the source of the 14 T cell receptor beta chains below, sequenced in a study of cytotoxic CD8 clonotypes in ibrutinib-treated CLL. Clones were sequenced by immunoSEQ multiplex PCR, and TCRdb holds only the in-frame ones, with some missing. The sample holds more than 110,000 clones, 70% to 90% seen once. Sequenced here: PBMCs, sampled after 36 months of ibrutinib treatment. The origin of the receptors is a human donor with chronic lymphocytic leukemia.

A few counts support this clone. This chain connects TRBV7-9 to TRBJ1-2; the D gene is possibly TRBD1 (5 bases). V lost 1 base and J 7 bases, leaving 13 bases between the germline ends. The CDR3 runs to 14 residues. Germline-derived CDR1 and CDR2 are SEHNR and FQNEAQ (reference sequence). The CDR3 sequence is CASSLDRGIAGYTF. The CDR3 DNA reads as TGTGCCAGCAGCTTAGATCGGGGGATTGCTGGCTACACCTTC. Drawing the rest from reference TRBV7-9 and TRBJ1-2, the complete variable domain is DTGVSQNPRHKITKRGQNVTFRCDPISEHNRLYWYRQTLGQGPEFLTYFQNEAQLEKSRLLSDRFSAERPKGSFSTLEIQRTEQGDSAMYLCASSLDRGIAGYTFGSGTRLTVV.

The rearrangement uses TRBV6-6 and TRBJ1-1; D perhaps matches TRBD1 (5 bases). This CDR3 has 14 residues. Looked up from germline, CDR1 is MNHNY and CDR2 is SVGAGI (reference sequence). Between the trimmed V and J ends, which lost 6 bases and 2 bases, there was a span of 13 bases. The CDR3 coding sequence is TGTGCCAGCAGCTTTCTCCAGGGTAACACTGAAGCTTTCTTT. Residues: CASSFLQGNTEAFF.

This sequence joins TRBV6-5 and TRBJ1-6, with TRBD1 as a possible D gene (5 bases). CDR1 and CDR2 (germline): MNHEY, SVGAGI. The ends were cut back, 0 bases at V and 11 bases at J, with 17 bases in the middle. The length of the CDR3 is 16 residues. In nucleotides, the CDR3 is TGTGCCAGCAGTTACTCGATAGTCCAGGGTTTCGCACCCCTCCACTTT. This sequence encodes CASSYSIVQGFAPLHF.

This chain links TRBV4-2 with TRBJ1-5, with 9 bases identical to TRBD1. The CDR3 loop spans 17 amino acids. Germline trimming cut 3 bases from V and 6 bases from J; bases unmatched to any gene: 12. CDR1 is LGHNA and CDR2 is YNFKEQ in the germline V gene. As DNA, the CDR3 is TGTGCCAGCAGCCACCCGGGACAGGGCCCGGGGAGTCAGCCCCAGCATTTT. Protein product: CASSHPGQGPGSQPQHF.

CDR3 DNA sequence: TGTGCCAGTAGGGAGGGGGCGCGAGAGACCCAGTACTTC. Its translation is CASREGARETQYF. The chain has TRBV19 and TRBJ2-5; D possibly corresponds to TRBD1 (7 bases). The germline V and J ends were trimmed by 6 bases and 4 bases, with 12 bases remaining between them. This CDR3 region has 13 residues. Germline CDR1 LNHDA, CDR2 SQIVND (reference sequence).

The CDR3 DNA sequence: TGTGCCAGCAGCTTGTACAGGGAGTATAATTCACCCCTCCACTTT. This translates into CASSLYREYNSPLHF. The V and J genes are TRBV5-6 and TRBJ1-6, with D tentatively TRBD1 (6 bases). The CDR3 runs to 15 residues. The V end was cut by 1 base, the J end by 4 bases, with 9 bases between. Germline CDR1 reads SGHDT; CDR2 reads YYEEEE.

The chain combines TRBV29-1 with TRBJ2-7; maybe TRBD2 (6 bases). The CDR3 consists of 13 residues. Germline V gene data show CDR1 as SQVTM and CDR2 as ANQGSEA. V dropped 4 bases and J dropped 6 bases, with 16 bases sitting between them. CDR3 nucleotide sequence: TGCAGCGTTGCGTATAGGCGGGACGGCGAGCAGTACTTC. This sequence encodes CSVAYRRDGEQYF.

V usage is TRBV19 and J usage is TRBJ1-4, with a tentative D call TRBD1 (6 bases). Between the trimmed V and J ends, which lost 7 bases and 5 bases, there was a span of 14 bases. The CDR3 runs to 14 residues. The germline CDR1 and CDR2 sequences are LNHDA and SQIVND (reference sequence). CDR3 sequence reads: CASTDRTENEKLFF. The CDR3 DNA reads as TGTGCCAGTACGGACCGGACAGAGAATGAAAAACTGTTTTTT.

The chain recombines TRBV7-9 with TRBJ2-7; TRBD2 might be the D (5 bases). With 5 bases removed from V and 2 bases from J, the gap between germline ends came to 16 bases. Per germline, CDR1 SEHNR and CDR2 FQNEAQ (reference sequence). This CDR3 contains 15 residues. The CDR3, as DNA: TGTGCCAGCAGCAGCGGAGAAAACGACGCCTACGAGCAGTACTTC. Translating it yields CASSSGENDAYEQYF.

V usage is TRBV7-3 and J usage is TRBJ2-5; TRBD2 matches at 10 bases. This CDR3 has 14 amino acids. Germline-derived CDR1 and CDR2 are SGHTA and FQGTGA. The V segment lost 0 bases and the J segment 8 bases; nucleotides outside the gene matches: 3. The CDR3 coding sequence is TGTGCCAGCAGCTTAACCGGGACTAGCGTCACCCAGTACTTC. It yields the protein CASSLTGTSVTQYF.

The rearrangement uses TRBV4-1 and TRBJ2-2; TRBD1 matches at 11 bases. The V segment lost 0 bases and the J segment 4 bases; nucleotides outside the gene matches: 4. The CDR3 totals 17 residues. Germline V lookup: CDR1 MGHRA, CDR2 YSYEKL. Here the CDR3 DNA reads TGCGCCAGCAGCCAAGATTGGGGGACAGGGGGCACCGGGGAGCTGTTTTTT. Translation gives CASSQDWGTGGTGELFF.

The V and J genes are TRBV5-1 and TRBJ2-1; D might be TRBD2 (5 bases). CDR3 size: 12 residues. Germline CDR1 and CDR2: SGHRS and YFSETQ. The V end was cut by 0 bases, the J end by 11 bases, with 9 bases between. The CDR3 protein is CASSLAERQQFF. CDR3 nucleotides: TGCGCCAGCAGCTTGGCTGAGCGGCAGCAGTTCTTC.

The chain couples TRBV7-9 to TRBJ2-7, with D hard to call. The CDR3 has 12 residues. Germline CDR1 and CDR2: SEHNR and FQNEAQ (reference sequence). The V end was cut by 2 bases, the J end by 4 bases, with 6 bases between. The CDR3 coding sequence is TGTGCCAGCAGCTTACTTCTATACGAGCAGTACTTC. Residues: CASSLLLYEQYF.

The chain is built from TRBV2 and TRBJ2-7, with TRBD2 identical over 7 bases. The CDR3 is 16 residues long. Germline lookup yields CDR1 SNHLY and CDR2 FYNNEI. V lost 3 bases and J lost 4; bases outside the gene matches: 12. The CDR3 reads CASSDSAAGRLYEQYF. The CDR3 bases are TGTGCCAGCAGTGACTCCGCAGCGGGGCGTTTGTACGAGCAGTACTTC. The full variable domain, in which reference TRBV2 and TRBJ2-7 provide the parts outside the CDR3, is EPEVTQTPSHQVTQMGQEVILRCVPISNHLYFYWYRQILGQKVEFLVSFYNNEISEKSEIFDDQFSVERPDGSNFTLKIRSTKLEDSAMYFCASSDSAAGRLYEQYFGPGTRLTVT.